This TCR beta chain was profiled in a study of blood T cell repertoires in COVID-19 (dated by TCRdb to the early 2020s). Looking at the study overall: Samples covering the acute and convalescent phases of COVID-19 were provided by collaborators in the United States, Italy and Spain. The material from the prospective study consisted of cDNA or gDNA derived from T cells, B-cell-depleted T cells, or PBMCs. The dataset comprised deeply sampled blood TCRbeta repertoires from subjects exposed to, actively infected with, or recovered from COVID-19. The repertoires were released in a freely available public database meant as a resource for research on the immune response to SARS-CoV-2. The samples were drawn from the first 160 participants of the ongoing ImmuneRACE study and from about 1,200 subjects provided by 6 global collaborators. The sample metadata nearly always contained a de-identified subject ID, COVID-19 status, age in years and sex. Where available, HLA class I and class II types were obtained from metadata supplied by the sample provider rather than from assay-based typing.

Whole blood was collected in K2EDTA tubes by collaborating institutions according to the institutions' own protocols. For TCRbeta analysis, collaborators shipped samples in one of three forms: frozen whole blood, isolated PBMCs, or DNA extracted from either of those sample types. To note about this clone: The antigen it binds to is not known. One base away there is no much larger clone; base qualities are not given.

TCRbeta CDR3 regions were amplified from genomic DNA by means of the immunoSEQ Assay, a bias-controlled multiplex PCR. The authors processed their data as follows. The number of nucleated cells in each sample was estimated from the amplification of reference gene primers within the assay. To quantify the absolute abundance of each unique TCRbeta CDR3 rearrangement, sequence reads were collapsed and filtered. For each sample, productive Simpson clonality was calculated by taking the square root of Simpson's diversity index across productive rearrangements. TCRdb's version of the immuneACCESS table is confined to in-frame rearrangements and falls short of the full clone set. An unresolved V gene accounts for under half of the shortfall where checked; the remainder is of unknown origin. V, J and clone size were drawn from that table, and D and trimming were deduced from the DNA. The sample contains approximately 90,000 clones, roughly 87% of them found a single time. About 5% of the sample is in the top ten clones.

Results and caveats for the whole study, not just this receptor: How much clinical and demographic metadata was included differed by source and by participant, and the metadata was provided uncurated.

V is trimmed back by 7 bases and J by 10 bases, and the junction contains 12 bases that no gene match accounts for. Including the terminal cysteine and phenylalanine, the CDR3 comprises 15 residues. The DNA shown is the 45-base CDR3, in frame from base 1. In the germline V gene (reference sequence), CDR1 corresponds to LNHDA and CDR2 to SQIVND. Sequencing was performed on peripheral blood. The receptor chain draws on TRBV19 and TRBJ2-1, with 11 junctional bases fitting TRBD1. This TCR was sampled from a woman older than 75 with acute or convalescent COVID-19. This receptor carries the CDR3 CASIQRGQGELEQFF. The nucleotides read TGTGCCAGTATACAACGGGGACAGGGGGAGTTGGAGCAGTTCTTC. With the rest looked up from the reference TRBV19 and TRBJ2-1 genes rather than sequenced, the full variable domain is DGGITQSPKYLFRKEGQNVTLSCEQNLNHDAMYWYRQDPGQGLRLIYYSQIVNDFQKGDIAEGYSVSREKKESFPLTVTSAQKNPTAFYLCASIQRGQGELEQFFGPGTRLTVL.